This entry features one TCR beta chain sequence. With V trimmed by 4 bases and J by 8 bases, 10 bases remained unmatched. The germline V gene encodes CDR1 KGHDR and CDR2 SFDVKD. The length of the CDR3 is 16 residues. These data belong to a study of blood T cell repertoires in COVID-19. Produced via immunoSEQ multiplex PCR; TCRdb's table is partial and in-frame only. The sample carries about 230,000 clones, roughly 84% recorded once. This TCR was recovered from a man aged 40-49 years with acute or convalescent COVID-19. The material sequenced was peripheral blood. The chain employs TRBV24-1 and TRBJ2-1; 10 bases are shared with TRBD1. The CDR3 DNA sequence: TGTGCCACCAGTGAACGGGACAGGGGCATTGTAGATGAGCAGTTCTTC. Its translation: CATSERDRGIVDEQFF.